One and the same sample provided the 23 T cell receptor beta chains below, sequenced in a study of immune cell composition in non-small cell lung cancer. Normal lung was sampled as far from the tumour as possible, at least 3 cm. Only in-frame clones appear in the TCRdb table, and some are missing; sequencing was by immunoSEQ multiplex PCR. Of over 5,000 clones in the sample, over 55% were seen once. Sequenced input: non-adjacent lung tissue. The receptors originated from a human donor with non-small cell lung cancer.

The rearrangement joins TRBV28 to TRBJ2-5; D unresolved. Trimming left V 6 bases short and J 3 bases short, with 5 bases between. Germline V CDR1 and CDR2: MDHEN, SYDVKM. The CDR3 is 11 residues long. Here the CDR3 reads CASRSEETQYF. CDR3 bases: TGTGCCAGCAGGTCCGAAGAGACCCAGTACTTC.

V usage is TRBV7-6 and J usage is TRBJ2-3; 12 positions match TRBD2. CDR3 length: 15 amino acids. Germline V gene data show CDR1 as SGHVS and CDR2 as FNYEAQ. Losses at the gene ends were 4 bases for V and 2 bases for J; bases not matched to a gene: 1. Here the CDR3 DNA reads TGTGCCAGCAGCTGGACTAGCGGGGCCACAGATACGCAGTATTTT. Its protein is CASSWTSGATDTQYF.

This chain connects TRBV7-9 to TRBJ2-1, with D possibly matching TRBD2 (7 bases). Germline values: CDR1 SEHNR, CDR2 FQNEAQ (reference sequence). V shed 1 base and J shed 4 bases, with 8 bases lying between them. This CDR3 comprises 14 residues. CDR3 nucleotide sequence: TGTGCCAGCAGCTTAGAGGGGGGGTACAATGAGCAGTTCTTC. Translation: CASSLEGGYNEQFF.

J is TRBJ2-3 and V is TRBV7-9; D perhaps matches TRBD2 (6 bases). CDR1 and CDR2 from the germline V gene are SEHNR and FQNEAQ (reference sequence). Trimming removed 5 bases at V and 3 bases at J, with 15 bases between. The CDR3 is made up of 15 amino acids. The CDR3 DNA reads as TGTGCCAGCAGCCGTAAATGGGGGGAGACAGATACGCAGTATTTT. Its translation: CASSRKWGETDTQYF.

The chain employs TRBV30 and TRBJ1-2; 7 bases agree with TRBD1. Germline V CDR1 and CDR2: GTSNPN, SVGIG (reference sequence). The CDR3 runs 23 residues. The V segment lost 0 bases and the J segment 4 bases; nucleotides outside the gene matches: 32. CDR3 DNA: TGTGCCTGGAGTGTAAACCCACGCTACCCATCTCTGACGACAGGGAAGGGGGCCTATGGCTACACCTTC. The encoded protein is CAWSVNPRYPSLTTGKGAYGYTF.

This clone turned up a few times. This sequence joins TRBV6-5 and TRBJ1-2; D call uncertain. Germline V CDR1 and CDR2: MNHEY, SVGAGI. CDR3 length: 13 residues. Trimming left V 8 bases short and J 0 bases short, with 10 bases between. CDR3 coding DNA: TGTGCCAGCCTACTAGATCCTAACTATGGCTACACCTTC. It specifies CASLLDPNYGYTF.

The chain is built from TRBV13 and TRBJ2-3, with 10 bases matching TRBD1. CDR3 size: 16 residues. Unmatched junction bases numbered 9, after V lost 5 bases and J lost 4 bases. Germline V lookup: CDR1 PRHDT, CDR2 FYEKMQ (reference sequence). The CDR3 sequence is CASSRSDRGRSDTQYF. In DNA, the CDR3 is TGTGCCAGCAGCCGATCCGACAGGGGGCGGTCAGATACGCAGTATTTT.

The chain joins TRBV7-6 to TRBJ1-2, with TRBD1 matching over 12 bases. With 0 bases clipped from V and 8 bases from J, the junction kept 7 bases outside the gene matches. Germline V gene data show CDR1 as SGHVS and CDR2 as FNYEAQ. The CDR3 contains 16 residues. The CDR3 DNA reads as TGTGCCAGCAGCTTAGCGCCGGGACAGGGGGCGATAGGCTACACCTTC. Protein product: CASSLAPGQGAIGYTF.

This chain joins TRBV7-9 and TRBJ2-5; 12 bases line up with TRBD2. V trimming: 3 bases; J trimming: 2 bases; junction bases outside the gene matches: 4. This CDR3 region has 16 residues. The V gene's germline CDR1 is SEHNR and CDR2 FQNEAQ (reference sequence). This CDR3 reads CASSFASGGVQETQYF. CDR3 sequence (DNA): TGTGCCAGCAGCTTCGCTAGCGGGGGGGTACAAGAGACCCAGTACTTC.

This CDR3 is CSVGASAVPDTQYF. Here the CDR3 DNA reads TGCAGCGTTGGGGCCTCCGCAGTTCCGGATACGCAGTATTTT. The chain couples TRBV29-1 to TRBJ2-3; D uncertain. V shed 4 bases and J shed 6 bases, with 17 bases lying between them. Germline values: CDR1 SQVTM, CDR2 ANQGSEA. CDR3 length equals 14 residues.

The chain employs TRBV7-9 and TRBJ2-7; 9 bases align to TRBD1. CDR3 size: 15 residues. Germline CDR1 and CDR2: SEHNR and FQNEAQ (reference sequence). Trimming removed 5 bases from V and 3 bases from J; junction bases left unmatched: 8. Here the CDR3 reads CASSTTGTGLYEQYF. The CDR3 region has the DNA TGTGCCAGCAGCACCACCGGGACAGGGCTCTACGAGCAGTACTTC.

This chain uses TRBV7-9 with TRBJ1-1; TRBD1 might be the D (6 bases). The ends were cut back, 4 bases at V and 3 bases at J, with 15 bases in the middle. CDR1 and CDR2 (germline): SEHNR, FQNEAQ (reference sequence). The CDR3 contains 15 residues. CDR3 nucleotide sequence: TGTGCCAGCAGCTCACAGGGTCTAATCGACACTGAAGCTTTCTTT. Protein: CASSSQGLIDTEAFF.

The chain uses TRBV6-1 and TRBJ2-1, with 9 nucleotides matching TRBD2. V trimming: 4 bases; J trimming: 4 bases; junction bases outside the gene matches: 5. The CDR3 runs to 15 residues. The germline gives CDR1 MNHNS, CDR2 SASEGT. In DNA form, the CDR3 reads TGTGCCAGCAGTGGAGGCGGGGGGGGATACAATGAGCAGTTCTTC. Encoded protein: CASSGGGGGYNEQFF.

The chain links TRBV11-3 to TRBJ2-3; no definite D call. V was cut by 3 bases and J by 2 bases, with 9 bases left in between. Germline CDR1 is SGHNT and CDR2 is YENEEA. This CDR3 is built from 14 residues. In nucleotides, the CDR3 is TGTGCCAGCAGCTTCGGTCCAATCACAGATACGCAGTATTTT. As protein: CASSFGPITDTQYF.

In DNA, the CDR3 is TGTGCCAGCAGCTTTAGGGGCGCGTGGAACACCATATATTTT. Its protein is CASSFRGAWNTIYF. The rearrangement uses TRBV5-6 and TRBJ1-3; D possibly corresponds to TRBD1 (5 bases). The CDR3 totals 14 residues. Germline assignment: CDR1 SGHDT and CDR2 YYEEEE. V dropped 2 bases and J dropped 7 bases, with 13 bases sitting between them.

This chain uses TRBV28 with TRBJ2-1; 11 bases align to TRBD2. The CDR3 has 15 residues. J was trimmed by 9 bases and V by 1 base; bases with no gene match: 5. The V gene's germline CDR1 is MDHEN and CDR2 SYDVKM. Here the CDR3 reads CASSLLGLAAGEQFF. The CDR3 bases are TGTGCCAGCAGTTTATTGGGACTAGCGGCGGGTGAGCAGTTCTTC.

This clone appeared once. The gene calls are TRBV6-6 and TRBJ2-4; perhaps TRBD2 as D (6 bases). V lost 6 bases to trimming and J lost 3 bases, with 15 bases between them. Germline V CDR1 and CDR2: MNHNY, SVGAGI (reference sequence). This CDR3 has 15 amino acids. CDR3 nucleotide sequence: TGTGCCAGCAGATCGACTAGTCAGGGCAAAAACATTCAGTACTTC. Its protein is CASRSTSQGKNIQYF.

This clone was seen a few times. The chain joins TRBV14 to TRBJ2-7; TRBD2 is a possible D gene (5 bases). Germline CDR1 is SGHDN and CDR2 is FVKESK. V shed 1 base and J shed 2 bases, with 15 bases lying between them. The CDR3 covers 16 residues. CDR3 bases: TGTGCCAGCAGCCAAGTAGATACTTGGAGGACCTACGAGCAGTACTTC. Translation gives CASSQVDTWRTYEQYF.

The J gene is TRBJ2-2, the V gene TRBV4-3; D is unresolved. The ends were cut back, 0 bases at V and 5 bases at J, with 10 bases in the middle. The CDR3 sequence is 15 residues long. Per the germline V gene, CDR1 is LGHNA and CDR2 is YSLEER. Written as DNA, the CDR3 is TGCGCCAGCAGCCAAGATCTTACAGATACCGGGGAGCTGTTTTTT. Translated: CASSQDLTDTGELFF.

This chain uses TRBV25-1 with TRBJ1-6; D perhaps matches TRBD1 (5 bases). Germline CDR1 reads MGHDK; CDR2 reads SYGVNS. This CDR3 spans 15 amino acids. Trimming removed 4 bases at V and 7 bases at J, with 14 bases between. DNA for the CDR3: TGTGCCAGCAGTGCCGACAGTTTAGGAAATTCACCCCTCCACTTT. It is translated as CASSADSLGNSPLHF.

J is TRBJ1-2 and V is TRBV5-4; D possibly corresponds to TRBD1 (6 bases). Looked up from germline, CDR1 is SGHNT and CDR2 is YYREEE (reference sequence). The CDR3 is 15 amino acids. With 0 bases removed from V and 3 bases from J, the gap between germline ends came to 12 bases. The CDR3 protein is CASSLGGQTHYGYTF. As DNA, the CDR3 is TGTGCCAGCAGCTTGGGCGGACAGACCCACTATGGCTACACCTTC.

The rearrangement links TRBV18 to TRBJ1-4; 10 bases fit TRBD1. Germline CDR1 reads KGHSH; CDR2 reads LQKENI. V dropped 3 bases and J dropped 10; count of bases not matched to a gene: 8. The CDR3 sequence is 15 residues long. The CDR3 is CASSPPRDRGVKLFF. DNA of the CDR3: TGTGCCAGCTCACCCCCCAGGGACAGGGGAGTAAAACTGTTTTTT.

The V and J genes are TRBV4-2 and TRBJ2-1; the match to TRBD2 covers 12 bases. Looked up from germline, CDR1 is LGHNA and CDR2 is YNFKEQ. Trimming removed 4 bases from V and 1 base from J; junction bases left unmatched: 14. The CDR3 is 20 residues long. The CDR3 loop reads CASSLIGLAGPVGSYNEQFF. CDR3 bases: TGTGCCAGCAGCCTAATAGGACTAGCGGGGCCGGTTGGGTCCTACAATGAGCAGTTCTTC.